These 17 T cell receptor beta chains came from one sample sequenced in a study of T cells in Graves' hyperthyroidism and ophthalmopathy. Authors of the study amplified TCR beta CDR3 regions from RNA transcripts. During a first-round RT-PCR of the TCR CDR3, the HTBI primer set was used. TCRdb re-called the multiplex PCR reads with MiXCR, one entry per CDR3 protein. The sample yields about 640,000 distinct CDR3 sequences, roughly 15% seen once. The sample consisted of blood. These receptor sequences come from a woman aged 50 to 65 with Graves' ophthalmopathy.

This clonotype has at least ten counts. The rearrangement uses TRBV28 and TRBJ1-5; D is undetermined. From germline, CDR1 is MDHEN and CDR2 SYDVKM. There are 15 residues in the CDR3. Trimming took 2 bases from V and 2 from J, leaving 10 bases between them. In DNA, the CDR3 is TGTGCCAGCAGTTTACGGGGAGTGGGCAATCAGCCCCAGCATTTT. This codes for CASSLRGVGNQPQHF.

In its sample, this clonotype was seen a few times. One junction end does not reproduce the germline sequence, and a read error may be involved. V is TRBV4-1 and J is TRBJ1-1; perhaps TRBD1 as D (5 bases). CDR3 length equals 15 residues. Germline CDR1 is MGHRA and CDR2 is YSYEKL. CDR3 sequence reads: CASSQDLWGNSEAFF. The CDR3 bases are TGCGCCAGCAGCCAAGATCTGTGGGGGAACTCTGAAGCTTTCTTT.

V is TRBV5-5 and J is TRBJ1-4, with 9 bases matching TRBD1. The CDR3 extends over 18 amino acids. Per the germline V gene, CDR1 is SGHKS and CDR2 is YYEKEE (reference sequence). Trimming at V came to 3 bases and at J to 5 bases, leaving 14 bases not matched to a gene. The CDR3 reads CASSSKYRDRVANEKLFF. The CDR3 DNA reads TGTGCCAGCAGCTCCAAATACCGGGACAGGGTAGCCAATGAAAAACTGTTTTTT.

This clonotype was counted only a few times. V usage is TRBV19 and J usage is TRBJ1-1, with D unresolved. The germline V and J ends were trimmed by 5 bases and 3 bases, with 10 bases remaining between them. CDR1 LNHDA and CDR2 SQIVND come from the germline V gene (reference sequence). The CDR3 totals 13 residues. The DNA of the CDR3 is TGTGCCAGTAGTGTGACACGAGACACTGAAGCTTTCTTT. Protein sequence: CASSVTRDTEAFF.

The chain joins TRBV6-2 or TRBV6-3 to TRBJ1-4, with a tentative D call TRBD1 (5 bases). The ends were cut back, 5 bases at V and 11 bases at J, with 27 bases in the middle. The germline gives CDR1 MNHEY, CDR2 SVGEGT. This CDR3 has 17 amino acids. CDR3: CASSPRTTGTNEWKLFF. The CDR3 bases are TGTGCCAGCAGTCCGCGGACCACAGGAACTAATGAGTGGAAACTGTTTTTT.

This clonotype was seen a few times. The V call is TRBV6-2 or TRBV6-3, the J call TRBJ1-2; TRBD1 aligns across 9 bases. V trimming: 2 bases; J trimming: 5 bases; junction bases outside the gene matches: 9. In germline, CDR1 is MNHEY, CDR2 SVGEGT. The CDR3 is 16 residues long. The CDR3 here is CASSYRPRDREYGYTF. The CDR3 DNA follows: TGTGCCAGCAGTTACCGGCCTCGGGACAGGGAATATGGCTACACCTTC.

This chain connects TRBV9 to TRBJ2-2; D is uncertain. CDR3 length: 14 amino acids. Germline V CDR1 and CDR2: SGDLS, YYNGEE. The germline V and J ends were trimmed by 3 bases and 3 bases, with 9 bases remaining between them. The CDR3 bases are TGTGCCAGCAGCGCCCTACAAGACACCGGGGAGCTGTTTTTT. Translation: CASSALQDTGELFF. The full variable domain, rest sourced from reference TRBV9 and TRBJ2-2, is DSGVTQTPKHLITATGQRVTLRCSPRSGDLSVYWYQQSLDQGLQFLIQYYNGEERAKGNILERFSAQQFPDLHSELNLSSLELGDSALYFCASSALQDTGELFFGEGSRLTVL.

V usage is TRBV20-1 and J usage is TRBJ1-2; tentatively, D is TRBD1 (6 bases). With 3 bases removed from V and 3 bases from J, the gap between germline ends came to 17 bases. The germline CDR1 and CDR2 sequences are DFQATT and SNEGSKA (reference sequence). CDR3 length: 15 residues. The CDR3 spells CSASPTPQGHYGYTF. In DNA, the CDR3 is TGCAGTGCTAGTCCCACCCCTCAGGGGCACTATGGCTACACCTTC.

Comment on this clonotype: A read error may produce the germline difference seen at one junction end. The rearrangement uses TRBV7-2 and TRBJ2-7; D is ambiguous. Germline CDR1 is SGHTA and CDR2 is FQGNSA. CDR3 length: 15 residues. The CDR3 is CASSLVQIPSCEQYF. CDR3 in DNA: TGTGCCAGCAGCTTAGTTCAGATTCCCTCCTGCGAGCAGTACTTC.

The CDR3 loop is CAINSGSEETQYF. DNA for the CDR3: TGTGCCATCAACAGCGGGAGTGAAGAGACCCAGTACTTC. The chain joins TRBV10-3 to TRBJ2-5, with 8 bases aligning to TRBD2. With V trimmed by 7 bases and J by 3 bases, 4 bases remained unmatched. Germline lookup yields CDR1 ENHRY and CDR2 SYGVKD. This CDR3 has 13 residues.

This clonotype has at least ten counts. This chain connects TRBV3-1 to TRBJ1-3; D is undetermined. The CDR3 loop spans 15 amino acids. V was pared by 4 bases and J by 4 bases, with 14 bases between. Germline loops: CDR1 LGHDT, CDR2 YNNKEL (reference sequence). The CDR3 region is CASSRSVTSGNTIYF. CDR3 in DNA: TGTGCCAGCAGCCGAAGCGTGACATCAGGAAACACCATATATTTT.

This clonotype was detected only a few times. This rearrangement joins TRBV9 to TRBJ2-5, with D perhaps matching TRBD2 (5 bases). The germline V gene has CDR1 SGDLS and CDR2 YYNGEE. V was trimmed by 0 bases and J by 3 bases, leaving 9 bases between them. The CDR3 consists of 14 residues. CDR3 in DNA: TGTGCCAGCAGCGTAGGTGGGAGTAAAGAGACCCAGTACTTC. Protein product: CASSVGGSKETQYF.

Ten or more counts support this clonotype. The chain links TRBV7-6 to TRBJ1-2; no clear D gene. This CDR3 contains 13 residues. Trimming cost V 1 base and J 8 bases, with 11 bases left between them. Germline loops: CDR1 SGHVS, CDR2 FNYEAQ. CDR3 DNA: TGTGCCAGCAGCTTAGATGGCTCAGGAGGCTACACCTTC. Protein product: CASSLDGSGGYTF.

This chain connects TRBV11-2 to TRBJ2-1, with 10 bases lining up with TRBD2. CDR1 SGHAT and CDR2 FQNNGV come from the germline V gene. The CDR3 runs 18 residues. J was trimmed by 5 bases and V by 1 base; bases with no gene match: 11. The CDR3 sequence: CASSLGNLAGEPNNEQFF. The DNA of the CDR3 is TGTGCCAGCAGCTTAGGGAACCTAGCGGGAGAGCCCAACAATGAGCAGTTCTTC.

The chain links TRBV5-1 to TRBJ2-5; the D gene is possibly TRBD2 (6 bases). This CDR3 is built from 15 residues. Trimming removed 4 bases at V and 3 bases at J, with 16 bases between. From germline, CDR1 is SGHRS and CDR2 YFSETQ. CDR3 residues: CASSNFGTGEETQYF. CDR3 coding DNA: TGCGCCAGCAGCAATTTCGGGACGGGGGAAGAGACCCAGTACTTC.

This clonotype was seen at least ten times. The gene calls are TRBV7-9 and TRBJ2-7; perhaps TRBD2 as D (5 bases). The CDR3 sequence is 15 residues long. The V end was cut by 3 bases, the J end by 0 bases, with 12 bases between. Germline loops: CDR1 SEHNR, CDR2 FQNEAQ (reference sequence). The CDR3: CASSFSPGSSYEQYF. The CDR3 DNA follows: TGTGCCAGCAGCTTCTCCCCGGGAAGCTCCTACGAGCAGTACTTC.

This clonotype was seen more than once but under ten times. The rearrangement links TRBV5-4 to TRBJ2-5; TRBD2 agrees at 16 bases. Per the germline V gene, CDR1 is SGHNT and CDR2 is YYREEE (reference sequence). CDR3 length: 19 amino acids. V was clipped by 4 bases and J by 1 base; unmatched bases: 10. The CDR3 loop is CASSGTGTSGRAGQETQYF. CDR3 bases: TGTGCCAGCAGCGGAACCGGGACTAGCGGGAGGGCAGGCCAAGAGACCCAGTACTTC. The whole variable domain, filled in from reference TRBV5-4 and TRBJ2-5, reads ETGVTQSPTHLIKTRGQQVTLRCSSQSGHNTVSWYQQALGQGPQFIFQYYREEENGRGNFPPRFSGLQFPNYSSELNVNALELDDSALYLCASSGTGTSGRAGQETQYFGPGTRLLVL.